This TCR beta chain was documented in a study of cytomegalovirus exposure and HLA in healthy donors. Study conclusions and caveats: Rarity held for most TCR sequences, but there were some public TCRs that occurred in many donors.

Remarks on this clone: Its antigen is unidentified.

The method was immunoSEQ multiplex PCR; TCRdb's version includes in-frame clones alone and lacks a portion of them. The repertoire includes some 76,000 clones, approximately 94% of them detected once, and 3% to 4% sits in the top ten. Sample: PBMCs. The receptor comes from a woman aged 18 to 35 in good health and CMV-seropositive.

For the CDR3, the DNA is TGTGCCAGCAGTGGGGACTCCAGCAACAATCAGCCCCAGCATTTT. Protein sequence: CASSGDSSNNQPQHF. This chain links TRBV2 with TRBJ1-5; tentatively, D is TRBD1 (5 bases). CDR3 length equals 15 residues. Germline values: CDR1 SNHLY, CDR2 FYNNEI. The V and J ends lost 4 bases and 3 bases respectively, with 13 bases between them.